This TCR beta chain was identified in a study of blood T cell repertoires in COVID-19. Overall study context: Both acute and convalescent COVID-19 samples were obtained from the United States, Italy and Spain. PBMCs, B-cell-depleted T cells, or T cells provided the cDNA or gDNA that made up the material.

The assay was immunoSEQ multiplex PCR, and TCRdb's table has in-frame clones only and misses some. The table shows roughly 200,000 clones, with more than 75% occurring only once. The CDR3 spans 14 residues. CDR1 SGHTA and CDR2 FQGNSA come from the germline V gene. V gave up 5 bases and J gave up 13 bases; unmatched junction bases: 12. This sequence was found in a woman at least 80 years old with acute or convalescent COVID-19. Sequences were obtained from peripheral blood. The chain employs TRBV7-2 and TRBJ2-2; 8 bases are shared with TRBD2. CDR3: CASSDSFLAGRLFF. CDR3 nucleotide sequence: TGTGCCAGCAGCGACTCCTTTTTAGCGGGGAGGCTGTTTTTT.